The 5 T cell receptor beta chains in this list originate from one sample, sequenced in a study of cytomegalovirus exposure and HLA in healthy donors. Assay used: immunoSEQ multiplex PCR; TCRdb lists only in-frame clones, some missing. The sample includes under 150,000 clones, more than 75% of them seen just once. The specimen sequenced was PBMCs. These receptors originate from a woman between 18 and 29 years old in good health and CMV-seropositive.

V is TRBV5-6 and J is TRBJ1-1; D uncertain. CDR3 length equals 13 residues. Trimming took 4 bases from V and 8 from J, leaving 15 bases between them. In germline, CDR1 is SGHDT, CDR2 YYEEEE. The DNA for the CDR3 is TGTGCCAGCAGCACCCTTTACGAAGCAGAAGCTTTCTTT. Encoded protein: CASSTLYEAEAFF. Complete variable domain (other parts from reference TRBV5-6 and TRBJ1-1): DAGVTQSPTHLIKTRGQQVTLRCSPKSGHDTVSWYQQALGQGPQFIFQYYEEEERQRGNFPDRFSGHQFPNYSSELNVNALLLGDSALYLCASSTLYEAEAFFGQGTRLTVV.

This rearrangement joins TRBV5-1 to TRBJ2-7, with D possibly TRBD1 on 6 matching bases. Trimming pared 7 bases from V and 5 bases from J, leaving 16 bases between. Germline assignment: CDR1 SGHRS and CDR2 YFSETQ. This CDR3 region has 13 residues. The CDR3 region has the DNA TGCGCCAGCCAGGACTCGGGACACCACGAGCAGTACTTC. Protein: CASQDSGHHEQYF. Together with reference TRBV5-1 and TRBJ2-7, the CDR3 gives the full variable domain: KAGVTQTPRYLIKTRGQQVTLSCSPISGHRSVSWYQQTPGQGLQFLFEYFSETQRNKGNFPGRFSGRQFSNSRSEMNVSTLELGDSALYLCASQDSGHHEQYFGPGTRLTVT.

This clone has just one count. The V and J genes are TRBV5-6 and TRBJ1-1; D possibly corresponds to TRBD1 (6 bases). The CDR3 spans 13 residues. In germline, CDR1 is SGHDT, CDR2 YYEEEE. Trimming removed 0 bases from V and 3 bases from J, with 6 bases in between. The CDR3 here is CASSLGGHTEAFF. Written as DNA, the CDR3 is TGTGCCAGCAGCTTGGGGGGGCACACTGAAGCTTTCTTT. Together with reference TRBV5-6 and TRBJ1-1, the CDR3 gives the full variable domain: DAGVTQSPTHLIKTRGQQVTLRCSPKSGHDTVSWYQQALGQGPQFIFQYYEEEERQRGNFPDRFSGHQFPNYSSELNVNALLLGDSALYLCASSLGGHTEAFFGQGTRLTVV.

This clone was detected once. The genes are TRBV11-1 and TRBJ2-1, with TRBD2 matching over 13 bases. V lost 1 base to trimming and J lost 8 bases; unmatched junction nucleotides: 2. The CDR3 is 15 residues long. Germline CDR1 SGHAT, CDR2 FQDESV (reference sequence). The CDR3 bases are TGTGCCAGCAGCTTAGGGACTAGCGGGAGTGATGAGCAGTTCTTC. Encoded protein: CASSLGTSGSDEQFF.

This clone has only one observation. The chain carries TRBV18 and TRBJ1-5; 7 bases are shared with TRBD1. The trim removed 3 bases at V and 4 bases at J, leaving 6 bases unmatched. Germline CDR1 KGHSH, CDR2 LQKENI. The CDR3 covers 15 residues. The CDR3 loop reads CASSPSTGLNQPQHF. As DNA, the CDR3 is TGTGCCAGCTCACCCTCGACAGGGCTTAATCAGCCCCAGCATTTT.